The 21 T cell receptor beta chains in this list originate from one sample, sequenced in a study of identical twins. TCRdb fed the 5' RACE reads into MiXCR, producing one record per CDR3 protein. The sample records roughly 470,000 distinct CDR3 sequences, approximately 14% being singletons. This same sample was also taken into another study, of yellow fever vaccine responses in identical twins.

What was sequenced was CD4+ T cells sorted from blood. The receptors derive from a woman between 18 and 29 years old in good health.

The chain uses TRBV2 and TRBJ2-5; the D is unclear. V lost 8 bases, J lost 5 bases, and 3 bases lay in between. In germline, CDR1 is SNHLY, CDR2 FYNNEI. This CDR3 has 9 amino acids. The CDR3 spells CASGETQYF. CDR3 nucleotides: TGTGCCAGCGGGGAGACCCAGTACTTC.

This clonotype has only one observation. V is TRBV6-1 and J is TRBJ2-7, with 7 positions matching TRBD2. This CDR3 comprises 14 residues. CDR1 and CDR2 from the germline V gene are MNHNS and SASEGT. J was trimmed by 6 bases and V by 5 bases; bases with no gene match: 10. The CDR3 region is CASSPPPGLSEQYF. The DNA for the CDR3 is TGTGCCAGCAGTCCACCTCCGGGACTAAGCGAGCAGTACTTC.

This clonotype was detected a few times. The rearrangement uses TRBV7-6 and TRBJ2-3; D may be TRBD1 (6 bases). V lost 3 bases to trimming and J lost 0 bases, with 13 bases between them. Germline V gene lookup returns CDR1 SGHVS and CDR2 FNYEAQ. This CDR3 contains 16 residues. CDR3 bases: TGTGCCAGCAGCTTGCAGCTCAGGGGTAGCACAGATACGCAGTATTTT. Encoded protein: CASSLQLRGSTDTQYF.

This clonotype has more than one count but fewer than ten. V and J are TRBV20-1 and TRBJ2-1; a possible D gene is TRBD1 (5 bases). V dropped 1 base and J dropped 3 bases, with 13 bases sitting between them. The CDR3 sequence is 15 residues long. Germline-derived CDR1 and CDR2 are DFQATT and SNEGSKA (reference sequence). The CDR3, as DNA: TGCAGTGCTAGAGGACAGCTCGCCTACTACAATGAGCAGTTCTTC. This gives the protein CSARGQLAYYNEQFF.

This clonotype has ten or more counts. The chain recombines TRBV5-1 with TRBJ1-2; 7 positions agree with TRBD1. Germline V gives CDR1 SGHRS, CDR2 YFSETQ. J gave up 0 bases and V 4 bases, and 12 bases lay outside the gene matches. The CDR3 contains 17 residues. The CDR3 region has the DNA TGCGCCAGCAGCCCCACAGGGGCCCGAACCGCTAACTATGGCTACACCTTC. Translating gives CASSPTGARTANYGYTF.

This clonotype was seen ten or more times. The V and J genes are TRBV29-1 and TRBJ2-3; TRBD2 is a possible D gene (6 bases). CDR3 length: 12 amino acids. Per germline, CDR1 SQVTM and CDR2 ANQGSEA. Trimming shortened V by 4 bases and J by 3 bases, and 8 bases separated the two germline ends. The CDR3 reads CSVGDSTDTQYF. The CDR3 DNA follows: TGCAGCGTTGGGGACTCTACAGATACGCAGTATTTT.

The gene calls are TRBV20-1 and TRBJ2-3; D unclear. Trimming removed 3 bases from V and 0 bases from J, with 10 bases in between. The CDR3 totals 14 residues. Germline CDR1 and CDR2: DFQATT and SNEGSKA (reference sequence). The CDR3 nucleotides are TGCAGTGCTAGTAAGACCGGGAGCACAGATACGCAGTATTTT. As protein: CSASKTGSTDTQYF.

This clonotype was observed a few times. The rearrangement links TRBV18 to TRBJ2-7; 7 bases line up with TRBD1. The CDR3 has 13 amino acids. Per the germline V gene, CDR1 is KGHSH and CDR2 is LQKENI. V dropped 3 bases and J dropped 6; count of bases not matched to a gene: 5. In DNA form, the CDR3 reads TGTGCCAGCTCACCTCTGCCAGGGGGCGAGCAGTACTTC. This encodes CASSPLPGGEQYF.

This chain uses TRBV15 with TRBJ2-7, with D unclear. This CDR3 has 14 amino acids. Germline V gene sequence: CDR1 LNHNV, CDR2 YYDKDF (reference sequence). Trimming shortened V by 0 bases and J by 2 bases, and 8 bases separated the two germline ends. The CDR3 DNA follows: TGTGCCACCAGCAGAGATCCAGGAGCCTACGAGCAGTACTTC. The encoded protein is CATSRDPGAYEQYF.

This clonotype was found a few times. The genes are TRBV28 and TRBJ2-1; the match to TRBD2 covers 13 bases. Germline CDR1 is MDHEN and CDR2 is SYDVKM. V lost 8 bases and J lost 14; bases outside the gene matches: 12. The CDR3 has 14 residues. The CDR3 here is CASSTSGRALSKFF. The CDR3 DNA is TGTGCCAGCTCTACTAGCGGGAGGGCCTTATCGAAGTTCTTC.

CDR3 sequence (DNA): TGTGCCAGCACCCGACCAGGGGAAAACGAGCAGTACTTC. It yields the protein CASTRPGENEQYF. V and J are TRBV28 and TRBJ2-7; the D gene is possibly TRBD1 (6 bases). V lost 7 bases and J lost 5, with 15 bases in between. This CDR3 comprises 13 residues. Looked up from germline, CDR1 is MDHEN and CDR2 is SYDVKM.

This clonotype turned up a few times. V and J are TRBV18 and TRBJ2-7, with TRBD2 as a possible D gene (5 bases). V gave up 2 bases and J gave up 4 bases, with 12 bases separating them. The length of the CDR3 is 14 residues. Germline-derived CDR1 and CDR2 are KGHSH and LQKENI. The CDR3 sequence is CASSPAKTGYEQYF. In nucleotides, the CDR3 is TGTGCCAGCTCACCAGCCAAGACGGGGTACGAGCAGTACTTC.

This clonotype was observed a handful of times. The genes are TRBV7-2 and TRBJ1-5, with TRBD1 as a possible D gene (5 bases). V lost 2 bases to trimming and J lost 1 base, with 9 bases between them. The CDR3 extends over 15 amino acids. CDR1 and CDR2 from the germline V gene are SGHTA and FQGNSA. CDR3 residues: CASSLKGLSNQPQHF. The CDR3 DNA sequence: TGTGCCAGCAGCTTAAAGGGGTTAAGCAATCAGCCCCAGCATTTT.

In DNA, the CDR3 is TGTGCCATCAATCTAGACCCTAACACAGATACGCAGTATTTT. Its protein product is CAINLDPNTDTQYF. The chain links TRBV10-3 to TRBJ2-3; D not certain. V lost 7 bases to trimming and J lost 2 bases, with 13 bases between them. This CDR3 has 14 amino acids. CDR1 and CDR2 from the germline V gene are ENHRY and SYGVKD.

The chain couples TRBV4-1 to TRBJ1-5, with 8 bases matching TRBD1. With 2 bases clipped from V and 2 bases from J, the junction kept 5 bases outside the gene matches. In germline, CDR1 is MGHRA, CDR2 YSYEKL. The CDR3 contains 16 residues. CDR3 DNA: TGCGCCAGCAGCCAACCAGACAGGGGCGGCAATCAGCCCCAGCATTTT. This sequence encodes CASSQPDRGGNQPQHF.

V and J are TRBV20-1 and TRBJ2-2; the D is unclear. This CDR3 has 14 amino acids. Germline CDR1 is DFQATT and CDR2 is SNEGSKA (reference sequence). Trimming removed 3 bases from V and 7 bases from J, with 15 bases in between. DNA of the CDR3: TGCAGTGCTAGTTTGCGTGGGTCGGGCGGGGAGCTGTTTTTT. Amino acid sequence: CSASLRGSGGELFF.

This clonotype was counted at least ten times. The chain combines TRBV5-1 with TRBJ2-3; D gene uncertain. The length of the CDR3 is 13 residues. The germline CDR1 and CDR2 sequences are SGHRS and YFSETQ. V lost 2 bases and J lost 4, with 8 bases in between. CDR3 bases: TGCGCCAGCAGCTTTGATGGGGCAGATACGCAGTATTTT. Translation: CASSFDGADTQYF. The entire variable domain, with the rest obtained from reference TRBV5-1 and TRBJ2-3, is as follows: KAGVTQTPRYLIKTRGQQVTLSCSPISGHRSVSWYQQTPGQGLQFLFEYFSETQRNKGNFPGRFSGRQFSNSRSEMNVSTLELGDSALYLCASSFDGADTQYFGPGTRLTVL.

This clonotype has a handful of counts. The rearrangement uses TRBV24-1 and TRBJ1-5, with D hard to call. The CDR3 has 13 residues. Germline assignment: CDR1 KGHDR and CDR2 SFDVKD. The V gene lost 7 bases and the J gene lost 3 bases, with 9 bases spanning the gap. DNA of the CDR3: TGTGCCACCAGGCCGGGGAACAATCAGCCCCAGCATTTT. This encodes CATRPGNNQPQHF.

The gene calls are TRBV19 and TRBJ2-4; 9 positions agree with TRBD1. The CDR3 is 15 amino acids. The germline V gene has CDR1 LNHDA and CDR2 SQIVND (reference sequence). V dropped 3 bases and J dropped 8; count of bases not matched to a gene: 8. CDR3 sequence reads: CASSIGDRDRDIQYF. The DNA for the CDR3 is TGTGCCAGTAGTATTGGGGACAGGGATCGTGACATTCAGTACTTC.

The gene calls are TRBV29-1 and TRBJ1-2, with a tentative D call TRBD1 (5 bases). The length of the CDR3 is 11 residues. The germline V and J ends were trimmed by 7 bases and 8 bases, with 14 bases remaining between them. CDR1 and CDR2 from the germline V gene are SQVTM and ANQGSEA. The CDR3, as DNA: TGCAGCGCCCGGGGAGGGGACGGCTACACCTTC. Its translation: CSARGGDGYTF.

The gene calls are TRBV6-5 and TRBJ1-6; D uncertain. CDR1 is MNHEY, CDR2 SVGAGI, per germline. Trimming stripped 3 bases from V and 1 base from J, with 10 bases between. This CDR3 is 16 amino acids long. The CDR3 sequence is CASSYSGRSYNSPLHF. CDR3 sequence (DNA): TGTGCCAGCAGTTATTCAGGACGTTCCTATAATTCACCCCTCCACTTT.